This T cell receptor (beta chain) is drawn from a study of shared clonotypes between healthy human individuals. Findings of the study overall: Shared across a few donors were around 5% of the naive CD4 clonotypes.

TCRdb's copy holds only in-frame clones and misses some; the assay was immunoSEQ multiplex PCR. The profile shows some 1 million clones, 70% to 80% of them singletons. Losses at the gene ends were 2 bases for V and 3 bases for J; bases not matched to a gene: 6. Germline lookup yields CDR1 SGHVS and CDR2 FNYEAQ. The CDR3 is 16 amino acids. Both subsets, CD45RA+ naive and CD45RA-negative memory, were split from the CD4+ cells. A remark on this clone: What it binds is unknown.

The clonotype comes from a man younger than 30 in good health. Sequenced sample: memory CD4+ T cells sorted from blood. Stated subset: CD45RA-negative fraction. The rearrangement joins TRBV7-6 to TRBJ1-4; 7 bases fit TRBD1. DNA of the CDR3: TGTGCCAGCAGCTTATATGGACAGGACCCTAATGAAAAACTGTTTTTT. Its protein product is CASSLYGQDPNEKLFF.